The clone carrying this T cell receptor (beta chain) was seen repeatedly, ten times or more. Its antigen is not identified. There are 16 residues in the CDR3. The V segment lost 1 base and the J segment 7 bases; nucleotides outside the gene matches: 8. The V gene's germline CDR1 is SEHNR and CDR2 FQNEAQ (reference sequence). This record belongs to a study of shared clonotypes between healthy human individuals. Overall study results and limits: The study found lower generation probabilities in non-shared clonotypes than in those shared by all four donors. Incomplete sequencing of sorted subsets was indicated by rarefaction despite large depth. The sole specimen, blood, was sampled, and tissue repertoires likely differ.

A deep-level run was used for the assay. Measured with immunoSEQ multiplex PCR; TCRdb has only the in-frame clones, and not every one. Of 70,000 to 95,000 clones in the sample, roughly two thirds are singletons; the top ten hold 51%. This sequence originates from a man aged 25 to 45 in good health. Sequencing was done on a sample of memory CD8+ T cells sorted from blood. Subset in this sample: CD45RO+ cells pooled with CCR7-negative TemRA cells. The chain employs TRBV7-9 and TRBJ2-1, with 9 positions matching TRBD1. The CDR3 bases are TGTGCCAGCAGCTTAGTTGGGACAGGGTCTAAAAATGAGCAGTTCTTC. The encoded protein is CASSLVGTGSKNEQFF.